This T cell receptor (beta chain) stems from a study of T cells after yellow fever vaccination. TCRdb passed the 5' RACE reads through MiXCR, listing each CDR3 protein once. The data show 250,000 or so distinct CDR3 sequences, 5.5% to 8.5% seen once. Germline V gives CDR1 SGHTA, CDR2 FQGNSA. The V end was cut by 5 bases, the J end by 4 bases, with 11 bases between. This CDR3 comprises 13 residues. This clonotype was counted many times. The source is a man aged 25-45 years who received the YFV17D yellow fever vaccine. The chain uses TRBV7-2 and TRBJ1-1; TRBD1 might be the D (5 bases). Specimen: CD4+ T cells sorted from PBMCs, collected on the day of the yellow fever booster vaccination. The CDR3 sequence is CASSLGAVTEAFF. DNA for the CDR3: TGTGCCAGCAGCCTAGGGGCAGTCACTGAAGCTTTCTTT.